The 26 T cell receptor beta chains below come from one sample, sequenced in a study of cytomegalovirus exposure and HLA in healthy donors. Both 60 Vbeta primers and 13 Jbeta primers went into the PCR. Clones were read by immunoSEQ multiplex PCR, and TCRdb kept only the in-frame ones, dropping some. Seen here are more than 85,000 clones, around 70% observed once, and the top ten hold 5.4%. Sequences were obtained from PBMCs. These receptors were obtained from a woman between 65 and 79 years old in good health and CMV-seropositive.

For this clone: The final CDR3 position lacks the conserved phenylalanine or tryptophan, pointing to a likely read error. The DNA is omitted, as the CDR3 cannot be located on it reliably, and the CDR3 follows TCRdb's listing. This rearrangement joins TRBV14 to TRBJ2-3; the D call in the table, TRBD2, was not verified against the DNA. CDR1 is SGHDN, CDR2 FVKESK, per germline. The CDR3 contains 12 residues when both ends are counted. The CDR3: CASSQTSGVREV.

This clone has a handful of counts. The chain employs TRBV5-1 and TRBJ1-2; 7 bases agree with TRBD1. Germline assignment: CDR1 SGHRS and CDR2 YFSETQ. Trimming at V came to 4 bases and at J to 4 bases, leaving 7 bases not matched to a gene. This CDR3 contains 14 residues. The DNA for the CDR3 is TGCGCCAGCAGCACAGGGGATGCGGCCTATGGCTACACCTTC. This codes for CASSTGDAAYGYTF.

This sequence joins TRBV18 and TRBJ1-5, with D possibly matching TRBD1 (6 bases). The CDR3 totals 15 residues. The V gene lost 9 bases and the J gene lost 0 bases, with 15 bases spanning the gap. CDR1 is KGHSH and CDR2 is LQKENI in the germline V gene. CDR3 sequence (DNA): TGTGCCAGTTCTGCGCAGGGGCATAGCAATCAGCCCCAGCATTTT. Its translation is CASSAQGHSNQPQHF.

This clone showed up just once. The rearrangement uses TRBV5-1 and TRBJ1-2; possible D gene TRBD1, 6 bases. Germline V lookup: CDR1 SGHRS, CDR2 YFSETQ. The CDR3 extends over 18 amino acids. Trimming took off 2 bases at V and 6 bases at J, with 26 bases between the two ends. The CDR3, as DNA: TGCGCCAGCAGCTTATCACAGCCCCCGGGACACAACTCGGATGGCTACACCTTC. This sequence encodes CASSLSQPPGHNSDGYTF.

This clone was counted between two and nine times. This chain joins TRBV19 and TRBJ2-3, with 10 bases identical to TRBD1. The ends lost 3 bases at V and 2 bases at J; junction bases unmatched: 5. Germline lookup yields CDR1 LNHDA and CDR2 SQIVND (reference sequence). This CDR3 has 16 residues. CDR3 sequence: CASSIRDRGYTDTQYF. The CDR3 region has the DNA TGTGCCAGTAGTATCCGGGACAGGGGATACACAGATACGCAGTATTTT.

V is TRBV7-9 and J is TRBJ1-2, with D possibly TRBD1 on 6 matching bases. Between the trimmed V and J ends, which lost 4 bases and 3 bases, there was a span of 6 bases. CDR3 length equals 12 residues. Germline CDR1 and CDR2: SEHNR and FQNEAQ (reference sequence). CDR3 bases: TGTGCCAGCAGCTCAGGGGACTATGGCTACACCTTC. Its protein is CASSSGDYGYTF. Supplemented by reference TRBV7-9 and TRBJ1-2, the full variable domain reads DTGVSQNPRHKITKRGQNVTFRCDPISEHNRLYWYRQTLGQGPEFLTYFQNEAQLEKSRLLSDRFSAERPKGSFSTLEIQRTEQGDSAMYLCASSSGDYGYTFGSGTRLTVV.

The rearrangement links TRBV7-2 to TRBJ2-1, with a weak D call TRBD2 (5 bases). This CDR3 has 16 residues. Trimming removed 1 base from V and 2 bases from J, with 12 bases in between. Germline V gives CDR1 SGHTA, CDR2 FQGNSA. In DNA, the CDR3 is TGTGCCAGCAGCTTAGTCGGCCTAGCTACCTACAATGAGCAGTTCTTC. It codes for CASSLVGLATYNEQFF.

The V gene is TRBV10-3, the J gene TRBJ1-5; D is ambiguous. The CDR3 runs to 13 residues. The ends were cut back, 11 bases at V and 0 bases at J, with 11 bases in the middle. Germline V lookup: CDR1 ENHRY, CDR2 SYGVKD. CDR3 nucleotides: TGTGCCGTCCAGGAAAATAGCAATCAGCCCCAGCATTTT. It encodes CAVQENSNQPQHF.

This sequence joins TRBV2 and TRBJ2-7, with 7 positions matching TRBD1. Germline values: CDR1 SNHLY, CDR2 FYNNEI. The CDR3 totals 17 residues. The ends lost 6 bases at V and 0 bases at J; junction bases unmatched: 14. This CDR3 reads CASSSFFSGQTSYEQYF. In DNA form, the CDR3 reads TGTGCCAGCAGCTCCTTCTTTTCGGGACAGACCTCCTACGAGCAGTACTTC.

V and J are TRBV6-5 and TRBJ1-2; weak D call: TRBD1 (6 bases). V was cut by 0 bases and J by 4 bases, with 12 bases left in between. CDR3 size: 15 residues. Germline values: CDR1 MNHEY, CDR2 SVGAGI. CDR3 nucleotides: TGTGCCAGCAGTTACTCAAGGGTAGGGGGCTATGGCTACACCTTC. It translates to CASSYSRVGGYGYTF.

The CDR3 region is CASSRLTGENEKLFF. The CDR3 DNA reads as TGTGCCAGCAGTCGGTTGACAGGGGAAAATGAAAAACTGTTTTTT. V usage is TRBV6-5 and J usage is TRBJ1-4, with 8 bases identical to TRBD1. CDR1 and CDR2 (germline): MNHEY, SVGAGI. J lost 5 bases, V lost 5 bases, and 7 bases had no gene match. The CDR3 spans 15 residues.

In this sample, this clone turned up once. Other DNA sequences in the same sample also yield this CDR3. The V call is TRBV5-1, the J call TRBJ2-5; tentative D call: TRBD2 (6 bases). Germline-derived CDR1 and CDR2 are SGHRS and YFSETQ. Trimming took off 0 bases at V and 5 bases at J, with 11 bases between the two ends. This CDR3 comprises 14 residues. The CDR3 sequence is CASSLVSGEETQYF. CDR3 nucleotides: TGCGCCAGCAGCTTGGTTTCGGGGGAGGAGACCCAGTACTTC. Full variable domain (remainder filled in from reference TRBV5-1 and TRBJ2-5): KAGVTQTPRYLIKTRGQQVTLSCSPISGHRSVSWYQQTPGQGLQFLFEYFSETQRNKGNFPGRFSGRQFSNSRSEMNVSTLELGDSALYLCASSLVSGEETQYFGPGTRLLVL.

The chain joins TRBV11-2 to TRBJ2-2; D is unresolved. There are 16 residues in the CDR3. Germline values: CDR1 SGHAT, CDR2 FQNNGV. Trimming left V 5 bases short and J 0 bases short, with 13 bases between. CDR3 sequence reads: CASSGGPLANTGELFF. CDR3 nucleotides: TGTGCCAGCAGCGGTGGCCCTCTTGCGAACACCGGGGAGCTGTTTTTT.

The chain couples TRBV5-1 to TRBJ2-3; 11 bases agree with TRBD2. Germline V CDR1 and CDR2: SGHRS, YFSETQ. The junction had 3 bases not matched to a gene; V was cut back by 3 bases and J by 0 bases. The CDR3 runs to 16 residues. The CDR3: CASSSGTSGSTDTQYF. The CDR3 DNA is TGCGCCAGCAGCTCCGGGACTAGCGGTAGCACAGATACGCAGTATTTT.

The chain links TRBV7-2 to TRBJ2-6; 8 bases match TRBD1. Trimming took 5 bases from V and 0 from J; bases not matched to a gene: 6. Germline CDR1 is SGHTA and CDR2 is FQGNSA. The CDR3 is 17 amino acids. This CDR3 reads CASSRTGGSSGANVLTF. CDR3 bases: TGTGCCAGCAGCCGCACAGGGGGGAGCTCTGGGGCCAACGTCCTGACTTTC.

J is TRBJ1-1 and V is TRBV6-1, with D tentatively TRBD1 (6 bases). CDR1 is MNHNS, CDR2 SASEGT, per germline. The CDR3 runs 15 residues. V was shortened by 3 bases and J by 1 base, with 12 bases between the two germline ends. Written as DNA, the CDR3 is TGTGCCAGCAGTGAGAACATAGGGGGGAACACTGAAGCTTTCTTT. Translating gives CASSENIGGNTEAFF.

The gene calls are TRBV27 and TRBJ1-5; the D is unclear. This CDR3 comprises 13 residues. Trimming removed 6 bases at V and 9 bases at J, with 15 bases between. CDR1 and CDR2 from the germline V gene are MNHEY and SMNVEV (reference sequence). CDR3 sequence: CASRGTLVGPQHF. In DNA form, the CDR3 reads TGTGCCAGCAGAGGAACACTAGTCGGGCCCCAGCATTTT.

The genes are TRBV5-5 and TRBJ1-1; weak D call: TRBD1 (5 bases). V was shortened by 3 bases and J by 5 bases, with 11 bases between the two germline ends. The CDR3 sequence is 13 residues long. The germline CDR1 and CDR2 sequences are SGHKS and YYEKEE (reference sequence). The CDR3 bases are TGTGCCAGCAGCTGGGGGGAAGGGACTGAAGCTTTCTTT. Translation gives CASSWGEGTEAFF.

This chain connects TRBV6-5 to TRBJ1-6, with unresolved D. Germline CDR1 reads MNHEY; CDR2 reads SVGAGI. The CDR3 length is 12 residues. V gave up 7 bases and J gave up 13 bases, with 14 bases separating them. In DNA form, the CDR3 reads TGTGCCAGCACCGATAACCTGGGCCCCCTCCACTTT. Translation: CASTDNLGPLHF.

The sample holds a few counts of this clone. The chain recombines TRBV30 with TRBJ2-1; D is unclear. The CDR3 covers 14 residues. Trimming removed 3 bases at V and 0 bases at J, with 9 bases between. CDR1 and CDR2 from the germline V gene are GTSNPN and SVGIG (reference sequence). In nucleotides, the CDR3 is TGTGCCTGGAGGGCTTGGAGCTCCTACAATGAGCAGTTCTTC. This sequence encodes CAWRAWSSYNEQFF.

The chain uses TRBV30 and TRBJ1-2; possibly TRBD1 for D (5 bases). Trimming left V 5 bases short and J 1 base short, with 14 bases between. Germline V gives CDR1 GTSNPN, CDR2 SVGIG (reference sequence). The CDR3 extends over 14 amino acids. The CDR3 DNA is TGTGCCTGGCGGAGGGGACCGAATAACTATGGCTACACCTTC. As protein: CAWRRGPNNYGYTF.

Within the sample, this clone is medium-sized. The chain combines TRBV7-3 with TRBJ2-5; 7 nucleotides agree with TRBD2. This CDR3 comprises 15 residues. From germline, CDR1 is SGHTA and CDR2 FQGTGA. Unmatched junction bases numbered 3, after V lost 2 bases and J lost 0 bases. This CDR3 reads CASSLGGGYQETQYF. CDR3 sequence (DNA): TGTGCCAGCAGCTTAGGGGGGGGGTACCAAGAGACCCAGTACTTC.

This chain uses TRBV4-1 with TRBJ2-4; 7 positions match TRBD1. Germline assignment: CDR1 MGHRA and CDR2 YSYEKL. The CDR3 spans 19 residues. V shed 3 bases and J 0 bases; nucleotides not matched to a gene: 14. The CDR3 DNA follows: TGCGCCAGCAGCCACGGACAGGAAGACCCACTCCTAGCCAAAAACATTCAGTACTTC. Translating it yields CASSHGQEDPLLAKNIQYF.

The chain combines TRBV10-3 with TRBJ1-3; TRBD1 agrees at 10 bases. This CDR3 has 18 amino acids. The germline V gene has CDR1 ENHRY and CDR2 SYGVKD. V shed 4 bases and J 0 bases; nucleotides not matched to a gene: 9. The CDR3 DNA is TGTGCCATCAGTGGAGGGGGGACAGGGGCTTACTCTGGAAACACCATATATTTT. This encodes CAISGGGTGAYSGNTIYF.

This clone was detected once. The same CDR3 can be traced to other DNA sequences in this sample. The chain recombines TRBV5-1 with TRBJ2-7; 10 nucleotides agree with TRBD1. With 4 bases clipped from V and 3 bases from J, the junction kept 1 base outside the gene matches. This CDR3 is 13 amino acids long. Germline V gene sequence: CDR1 SGHRS, CDR2 YFSETQ. The chain's CDR3 is CASSRDRGYEQYF. DNA of the CDR3: TGCGCCAGCAGCCGGGACAGGGGCTACGAGCAGTACTTC.

The chain joins TRBV7-2 to TRBJ1-5; no reliable D call. Trimming removed 3 bases from V and 7 bases from J, with 10 bases in between. The V gene's germline CDR1 is SGHTA and CDR2 FQGNSA. This CDR3 has 13 amino acids. The CDR3 region is CASSFLLSQPQHF. CDR3 nucleotide sequence: TGTGCCAGCAGCTTCTTGTTGTCCCAGCCCCAGCATTTT.